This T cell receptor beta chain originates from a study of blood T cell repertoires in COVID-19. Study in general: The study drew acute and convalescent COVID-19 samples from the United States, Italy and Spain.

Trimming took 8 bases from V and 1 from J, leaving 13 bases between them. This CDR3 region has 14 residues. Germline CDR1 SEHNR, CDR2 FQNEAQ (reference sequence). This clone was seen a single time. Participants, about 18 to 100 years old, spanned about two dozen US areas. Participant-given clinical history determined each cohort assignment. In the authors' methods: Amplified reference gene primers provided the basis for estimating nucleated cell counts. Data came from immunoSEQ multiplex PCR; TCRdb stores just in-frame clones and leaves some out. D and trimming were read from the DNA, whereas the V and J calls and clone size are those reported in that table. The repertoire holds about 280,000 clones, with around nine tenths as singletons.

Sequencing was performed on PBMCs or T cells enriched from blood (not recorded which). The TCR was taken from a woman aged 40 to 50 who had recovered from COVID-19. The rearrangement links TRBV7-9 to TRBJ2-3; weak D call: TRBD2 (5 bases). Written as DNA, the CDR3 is TGTGCCAGCCGGGTGGGGAGCGGCACAGATACGCAGTATTTT. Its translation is CASRVGSGTDTQYF.